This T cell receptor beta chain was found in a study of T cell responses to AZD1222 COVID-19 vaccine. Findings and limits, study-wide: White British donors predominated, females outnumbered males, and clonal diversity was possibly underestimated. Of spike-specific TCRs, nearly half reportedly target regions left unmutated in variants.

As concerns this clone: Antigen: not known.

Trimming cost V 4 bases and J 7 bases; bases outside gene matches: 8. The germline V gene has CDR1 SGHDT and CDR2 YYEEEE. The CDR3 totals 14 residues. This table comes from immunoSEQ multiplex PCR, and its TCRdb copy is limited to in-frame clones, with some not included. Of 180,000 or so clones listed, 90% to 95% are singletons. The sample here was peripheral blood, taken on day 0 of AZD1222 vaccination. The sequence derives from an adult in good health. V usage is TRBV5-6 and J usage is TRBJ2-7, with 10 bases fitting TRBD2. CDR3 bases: TGTGCCAGCAGCGATGGGACTAGCGCAAGGGAGCAGTACTTC. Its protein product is CASSDGTSAREQYF.